This is a list of T cell receptor beta chains from one sample in a study of PD-L1 blockade in urothelial cancer. Using immunoSEQ multiplex PCR, the repertoire was profiled, and TCRdb retains in-frame clones only, with some absent. The sample yields some 50,000 clones, around 88% seen once. The material was PBMCs, obtained around atezolizumab (anti-PD-L1) treatment. The receptors originated from a woman in her sixties with urothelial cancer. CDR3s include the opening cysteine and the closing phenylalanine or tryptophan. Each record gives: D gene, clone size, V gene, J gene, CDR3 protein, CDR3 DNA. The D gene is left open where the match is weak. Rows may omit the clone size; those that give it use once, few, many or a size class.

>NA|NA|TRBV19|TRBJ1-5
CASIFQGNSNQPQHF
TGTGCCAGTATCTTTCAGGGGAATAGCAATCAGCCCCAGCATTTT
>NA|NA|TRBV7-3|TRBJ1-2
CASSSTPGAYGYTF
TGTGCCAGCAGCTCCACCCCAGGGGCCTATGGCTACACCTTC
>TRBD1|once|TRBV6-5|TRBJ2-2
CASSYHRGRTGELFF
TGTGCCAGCAGTTATCACAGGGGCCGGACCGGGGAGCTGTTTTTT
>NA|NA|TRBV27|TRBJ1-2
CASSLYGPGRVNYGYTF
TGTGCCAGCAGTTTATATGGCCCTGGCAGGGTTAACTATGGCTACACCTTC
>TRBD1|NA|TRBV28|TRBJ1-1
CASSYKQGALEAFF
TGTGCCAGCAGTTACAAACAGGGGGCTCTTGAAGCTTTCTTT
>NA|NA|TRBV20-1|TRBJ2-5
CSASGQETQYF
TGCAGTGCTAGCGGCCAAGAGACCCAGTACTTC
>TRBD1|once|TRBV7-2|TRBJ2-3
CASSLPTGGAGRDTQYF
TGTGCCAGCAGCTTACCGACAGGGGGCGCAGGCAGAGATACGCAGTATTTT
>TRBD2|NA|TRBV7-8|TRBJ2-7
CASSPREAGGPYEQYF
TGTGCCAGCAGCCCAAGGGAGGCGGGAGGCCCCTACGAGCAGTACTTC
>TRBD1|NA|TRBV4-3|TRBJ2-3
CASSQGPGQGLGAHRDTQYF
TGCGCCAGCAGCCAAGGCCCGGGACAGGGGTTGGGAGCGCACAGGGATACGCAGTATTTT
>NA|NA|TRBV7-2|TRBJ2-3
CASSRRPRGMGDTQYF
TGTGCCAGCAGCCGCCGACCACGCGGGATGGGGGATACGCAGTATTTT
>TRBD2|NA|TRBV2|TRBJ2-1
CASSEAPGLALNEQFF
TGTGCCAGCAGTGAAGCGCCGGGACTAGCACTCAATGAGCAGTTCTTC
>NA|NA|TRBV5-4|TRBJ1-3
CASSTVGVSGNTIYF
TGTGCCAGCAGCACCGTAGGGGTGTCTGGAAACACCATATATTTT
>TRBD1|NA|TRBV18|TRBJ1-1
CASWQGVDEAFF
TGTGCCAGCTGGCAGGGGGTAGATGAAGCTTTCTTT
>NA|NA|TRBV28|TRBJ1-1
CATDYRTPYTEAFF
TGTGCCACAGATTACAGGACCCCCTACACTGAAGCTTTCTTT
>TRBD1|NA|TRBV7-2|TRBJ1-1
CASSLAGTGVAFF
TGTGCCAGCAGCTTAGCCGGTACAGGGGTGGCTTTCTTT
>TRBD1|NA|TRBV7-3|TRBJ1-1
CASSLNRGATEAFF
TGTGCCAGCAGCTTAAACAGGGGTGCCACTGAAGCTTTCTTT
>NA|NA|TRBV5-4|TRBJ2-7
CASSLEMGSVYEQYF
TGTGCCAGCAGCTTGGAAATGGGGAGCGTGTACGAGCAGTACTTC
>TRBD2|NA|TRBV7-9|TRBJ2-1
CASSLNLAGHEEQFF
TGTGCCAGCAGCTTAAACCTAGCGGGCCACGAGGAGCAGTTCTTC
>TRBD1|NA|TRBV5-8|TRBJ2-3
CASSTRDRDTDTQYF
TGTGCCAGCAGCACCCGGGACAGGGACACAGATACGCAGTATTTT
>TRBD2|NA|TRBV6-1|TRBJ2-2
CASSGLAGGPSVTGELFF
TGTGCCAGCAGTGGCCTAGCGGGGGGGCCCTCGGTCACCGGGGAGCTGTTTTTT
>NA|NA|TRBV5-5|TRBJ1-5
CASSLNPGGVGTNQPQHF
TGTGCCAGCAGCCTAAATCCGGGGGGAGTAGGGACCAATCAGCCCCAGCATTTT
>NA|NA|TRBV7-6|TRBJ1-5
CASSAQPYSNQPQHF
TGTGCCAGCAGCGCACAGCCGTATAGCAATCAGCCCCAGCATTTT